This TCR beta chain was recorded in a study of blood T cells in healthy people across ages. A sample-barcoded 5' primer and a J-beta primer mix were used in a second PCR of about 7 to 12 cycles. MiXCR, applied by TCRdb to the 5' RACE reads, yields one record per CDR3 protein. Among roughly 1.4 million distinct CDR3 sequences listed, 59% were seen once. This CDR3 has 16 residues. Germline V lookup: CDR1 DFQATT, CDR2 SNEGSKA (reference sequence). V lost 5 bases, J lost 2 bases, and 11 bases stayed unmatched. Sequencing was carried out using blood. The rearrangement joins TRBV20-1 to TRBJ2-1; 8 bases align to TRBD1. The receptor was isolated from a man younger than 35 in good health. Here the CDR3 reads CSAHPAGTGTYNEQFF. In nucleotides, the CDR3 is TGCAGTGCTCATCCTGCCGGGACAGGAACCTACAATGAGCAGTTCTTC.